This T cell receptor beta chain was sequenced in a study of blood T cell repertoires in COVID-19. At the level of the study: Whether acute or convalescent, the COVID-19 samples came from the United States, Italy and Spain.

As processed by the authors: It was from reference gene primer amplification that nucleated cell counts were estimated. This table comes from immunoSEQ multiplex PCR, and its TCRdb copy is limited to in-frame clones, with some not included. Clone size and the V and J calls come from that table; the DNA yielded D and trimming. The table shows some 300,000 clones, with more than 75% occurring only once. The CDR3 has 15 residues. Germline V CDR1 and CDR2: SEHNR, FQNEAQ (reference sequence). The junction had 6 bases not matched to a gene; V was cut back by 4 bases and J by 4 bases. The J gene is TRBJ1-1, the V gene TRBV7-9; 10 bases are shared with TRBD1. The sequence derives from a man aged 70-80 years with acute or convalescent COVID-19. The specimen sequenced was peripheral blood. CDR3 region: CASSSTGGAGTEAFF. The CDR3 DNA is TGTGCCAGCAGCTCGACAGGGGGCGCGGGCACTGAAGCTTTCTTT.